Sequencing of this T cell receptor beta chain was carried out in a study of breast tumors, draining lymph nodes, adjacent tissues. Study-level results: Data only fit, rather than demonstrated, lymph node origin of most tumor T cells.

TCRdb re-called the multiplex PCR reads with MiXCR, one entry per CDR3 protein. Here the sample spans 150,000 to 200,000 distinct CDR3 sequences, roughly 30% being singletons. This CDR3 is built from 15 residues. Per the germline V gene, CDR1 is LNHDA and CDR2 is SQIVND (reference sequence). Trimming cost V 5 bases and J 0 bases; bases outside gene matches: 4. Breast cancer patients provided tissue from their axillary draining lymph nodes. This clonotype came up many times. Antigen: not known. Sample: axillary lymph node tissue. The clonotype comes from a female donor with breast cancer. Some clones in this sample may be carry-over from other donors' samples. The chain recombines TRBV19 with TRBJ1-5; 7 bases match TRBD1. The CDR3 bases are TGTGCCAGTAGTTGGGGACAGTTTAGCAATCAGCCCCAGCATTTT. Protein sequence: CASSWGQFSNQPQHF.